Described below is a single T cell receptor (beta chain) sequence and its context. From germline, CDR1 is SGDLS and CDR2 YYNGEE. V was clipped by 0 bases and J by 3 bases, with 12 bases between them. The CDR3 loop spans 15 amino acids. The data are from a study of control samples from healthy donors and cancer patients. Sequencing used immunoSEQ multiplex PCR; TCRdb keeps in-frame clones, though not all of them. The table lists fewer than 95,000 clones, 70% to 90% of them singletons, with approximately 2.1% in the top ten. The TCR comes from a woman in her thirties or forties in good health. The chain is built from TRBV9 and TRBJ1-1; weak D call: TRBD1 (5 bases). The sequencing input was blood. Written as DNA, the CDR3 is TGTGCCAGCAGCGTAGATATCGTAGGGGACACTGAAGCTTTCTTT. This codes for CASSVDIVGDTEAFF.